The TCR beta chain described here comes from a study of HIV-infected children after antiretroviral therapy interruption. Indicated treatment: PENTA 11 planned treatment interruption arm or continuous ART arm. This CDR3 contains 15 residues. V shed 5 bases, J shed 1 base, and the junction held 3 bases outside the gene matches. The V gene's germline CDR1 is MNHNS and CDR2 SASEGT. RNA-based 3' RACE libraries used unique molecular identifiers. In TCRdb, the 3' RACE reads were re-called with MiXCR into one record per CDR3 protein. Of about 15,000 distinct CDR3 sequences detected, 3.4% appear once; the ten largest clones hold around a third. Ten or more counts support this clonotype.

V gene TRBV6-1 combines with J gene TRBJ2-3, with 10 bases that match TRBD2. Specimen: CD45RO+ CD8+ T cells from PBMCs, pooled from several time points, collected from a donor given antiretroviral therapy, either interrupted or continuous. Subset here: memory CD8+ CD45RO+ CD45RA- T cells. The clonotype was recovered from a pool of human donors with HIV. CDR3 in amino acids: CASSLTSGGTDTQYF. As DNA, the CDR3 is TGTGCCAGCAGTCTTACTAGCGGGGGCACAGATACGCAGTATTTT.